This is a list of T cell receptor beta chains from one sample in a study of blood T cell repertoires in COVID-19. Sequencing was performed with immunoSEQ multiplex PCR; in TCRdb, only in-frame clones are kept and a portion is missing. This sample has more than 85,000 clones; about 79% occur once, and the top ten carry about 4.2%. The specimen was peripheral blood. These receptors were taken from a woman between 45 and 65 years old with acute or convalescent COVID-19. Both conserved end residues are part of each CDR3. Fields, in order: V gene, J gene, clone size, CDR3 length, D gene, CDR3 DNA, CDR3 protein. The D gene is left open where the match is weak. Not all rows give a size; the values are once, few, many and, for expanded clones, a class.

TRBV29-1	TRBJ2-1	NA	14	TRBD1	TGCAGCGTTACCGGGACAGCTTCTTACAATGAGCAGTTCTTC	CSVTGTASYNEQFF
TRBV7-2	TRBJ2-3	NA	15	TRBD2	TGTGCCAGCAGCCTAAATAGCGGGGGTAGAGATACGCAGTATTTT	CASSLNSGGRDTQYF
TRBV9	TRBJ1-3	few	15	NA	TGTGCCAGCAGCCCCAGGGCCATCTCTGGAAACACCATATATTTT	CASSPRAISGNTIYF
TRBV4-1	TRBJ2-5	once	16	NA	TGCGCCAGCAGCCTTTCGACGGGCCCCGGGGAAGAGACCCAGTACTTC	CASSLSTGPGEETQYF
TRBV3-1/TRBV3-2	TRBJ1-3	once	15	TRBD1	TGTGCCAGCAGCGGGGACAGGGTCACTGGAAACACCATATATTTT	CASSGDRVTGNTIYF
TRBV2	TRBJ1-4	NA	14	NA	TGTGCCAGCAGTGTGGGCCGGGGGAGGGAAAAACTGTTTTTT	CASSVGRGREKLFF
TRBV7-2	TRBJ2-5	NA	14	NA	TGTGCCAGCAGCTTGAAGCGAGATCAAGAGACCCAGTACTTC	CASSLKRDQETQYF
TRBV7-9	TRBJ2-3	NA	14	TRBD1	TGTGCCAGCAGTTCCCTCGAGGACAGGGATACGCAGTATTTT	CASSSLEDRDTQYF
TRBV2	TRBJ1-3	NA	16	NA	TGTGCCTGCCCAACTGAAGGGGGGGACTCTGGAAACACCATATATTTT	CACPTEGGDSGNTIYF
TRBV11-3	TRBJ2-2	NA	16	TRBD2	TGTGCCAGCAGCTTAGATGGGACTAGCGGGGTCGGGGAGCTGTTTTTT	CASSLDGTSGVGELFF
TRBV12-3/TRBV12-4	TRBJ1-5	NA	13	NA	TGTGCCAGCAGTTTAAAGGGGAATCAGCCCCAGCATTTT	CASSLKGNQPQHF
TRBV27	TRBJ2-4	NA	18	TRBD1	TGTGCCAGCAGTTTCATGACAGGGGCTAAAGAGGCCAAAAACATTCAGTACTTC	CASSFMTGAKEAKNIQYF
TRBV19	TRBJ1-2	NA	13	TRBD1	TGTGCCAGTAGTATCGGCAGGGGGAATGGCTACACCTTC	CASSIGRGNGYTF
TRBV6-2/TRBV6-3	TRBJ1-1	NA	13	NA	TGTGCCAGCAGTTACTCGGCAAACCCTGAAGCTTTCTTT	CASSYSANPEAFF
TRBV6-4	TRBJ2-2	NA	12	NA	TGTGCCAGCAGCCACGGGTCCGGGGAGCTGTTTTTT	CASSHGSGELFF
TRBV7-9	TRBJ1-4	NA	16	TRBD1	TGTGCCAGCAGCACCCTCCCCGGACAGGGGGTTGAAAAACTGTTTTTT	CASSTLPGQGVEKLFF
TRBV11-2	TRBJ1-1	NA	17	TRBD1	TGTGCCAGCAGCCCTAGATTCCCCGGGACAGGGAACACTGAAGCTTTCTTT	CASSPRFPGTGNTEAFF
TRBV30	TRBJ2-5	NA	14	NA	TGTGCCTGGAGTCTTGACAGGCGACATGGGACCCAGTACTTC	CAWSLDRRHGTQYF
TRBV28	TRBJ2-2	NA	16	TRBD2	TGTGCCAGCAGTTTCAGCGGGGGCCAGAACACCGGGGAGCTGTTTTTT	CASSFSGGQNTGELFF
TRBV28	TRBJ2-6	few	15	NA	TGTGCCAGCACGGTCGACTTGTCTGGGGCCAACGTCCTGACTTTC	CASTVDLSGANVLTF
TRBV5-1	TRBJ1-6	NA	16	NA	TGCGCCAGCAGCTTGGATCCCGGAGCTAGGAATTCACCCCTCCACTTT	CASSLDPGARNSPLHF
TRBV10-3	TRBJ1-2	once	13	NA	TGTGCCATCAGTGACCGGGAAAACTATGGCTACACCTTC	CAISDRENYGYTF
TRBV28	TRBJ1-2	NA	16	NA	TGTGCCAGCAGGACAGTCAAAAGAAACTTCAACTATGGCTACACCTTC	CASRTVKRNFNYGYTF
TRBV6-5	TRBJ2-2	NA	16	TRBD1	TGTGCCAGCAGTTTGATAGGACAGGGAAACACCGGGGAGCTGTTTTTT	CASSLIGQGNTGELFF
TRBV12-3/TRBV12-4	TRBJ1-2	NA	13	NA	TGTGCCAGCAGCCCATCATTAACGAGGGGCTACACCTTC	CASSPSLTRGYTF
TRBV7-9	TRBJ2-3	NA	17	TRBD2	TGTGCCAGCAGCTCCGGACGACTAGCGGAGAACACAGATACGCAGTATTTT	CASSSGRLAENTDTQYF
TRBV5-6	TRBJ1-2	few	15	TRBD1	TGTGCCAGCAGACCCACGGGACAGCCCCTTTCAGGCTACACCTTC	CASRPTGQPLSGYTF
TRBV19	TRBJ1-1	NA	15	NA	TGTGCCAGTAGTATAGATGGAGATTTGAACACTGAAGCTTTCTTT	CASSIDGDLNTEAFF
TRBV27	TRBJ2-2	NA	15	TRBD2	TGTGCCAGCAGTTTTCTAGCGGGGAGCACCGGGGAGCTGTTTTTT	CASSFLAGSTGELFF
TRBV7-2	TRBJ2-7	NA	13	NA	TGTGCCAGCAGCGGGGACTTCTTCGACGAGCAGTACTTC	CASSGDFFDEQYF
TRBV4-3	TRBJ2-7	NA	13	NA	TGCGCCAGCAGCCACGACACCCTCCTCGAGCAGTACTTC	CASSHDTLLEQYF
TRBV28	TRBJ1-6	NA	15	TRBD1	TGTGCCAGCAGTTTAGAGGACAGGCATAATTCACCCCTCCACTTT	CASSLEDRHNSPLHF
TRBV10-3	TRBJ2-5	NA	15	NA	TGTGCCATCAGTGAGCAGGGCGGGGGCGGCGAGACCCAGTACTTC	CAISEQGGGGETQYF
TRBV28	TRBJ2-4	NA	15	NA	TGTGCCAGCAGTCGTTCGGAGGGATACGAAAACATTCAGTACTTC	CASSRSEGYENIQYF
TRBV19	TRBJ1-1	few	13	TRBD1	TGTGCCAGTAGCGAATGGGGACAGCCCGAAGCTTTCTTT	CASSEWGQPEAFF
TRBV6-6	TRBJ2-5	NA	16	TRBD1	TGTGCCAGCAGTTTCCCGGGACAGCTTTTCCAAGAGACCCAGTACTTC	CASSFPGQLFQETQYF
TRBV10-3	TRBJ1-2	NA	15	NA	TGTGCCATCAGTGAGACGCGGGCGGCAGGGGATGGCTACACCTTC	CAISETRAAGDGYTF
TRBV5-1	TRBJ1-2	NA	13	TRBD1	TGCGCCAGCAGCTTCCCAGGGGGTCATGGCTACACCTTC	CASSFPGGHGYTF
TRBV14	TRBJ1-1	NA	16	NA	TGTGCCAGCAGCCAAGATTTGGGACTGCGGAACACTGAAGCTTTCTTT	CASSQDLGLRNTEAFF
TRBV7-9	TRBJ2-3	NA	18	NA	TGTGCCAGCAGCTTAGCGGACCTTCCGGGATACGGGGCAGATACGCAGTATTTT	CASSLADLPGYGADTQYF
TRBV30	TRBJ1-4	NA	14	TRBD1	TGTGCCTGGACCTTGGACAGGGGAGCTAAAAAACTGTTTTTT	CAWTLDRGAKKLFF
TRBV5-1	TRBJ1-1	NA	15	TRBD1	TGCGCCAGCAGCTCTAGACAGGGTGAGGACACTGAAGCTTTCTTT	CASSSRQGEDTEAFF
TRBV28	TRBJ2-7	few	14	TRBD1	TGTGCCAGCAGCGCGGGACAGGTCCTCTACGAGCAGTACTTC	CASSAGQVLYEQYF
TRBV24-1	TRBJ2-7	NA	13	NA	TGTGCCACCAGTGTTGCAGGGGCCTACGAGCAGTACTTC	CATSVAGAYEQYF
TRBV6-1	TRBJ2-4	NA	14	NA	TGTGCCAGCAGTGAACGGCAGGGAGGAGGCATTCAGTACTTC	CASSERQGGGIQYF